This T cell receptor (beta chain) was observed in a study of identifying expanded T cells in peripheral blood. The CDR3 sequence is 13 residues long. Germline-derived CDR1 and CDR2 are MNHEY and SVGAGI. With 3 bases removed from V and 9 bases from J, the gap between germline ends came to 15 bases. Generated by immunoSEQ multiplex PCR, the TCRdb table keeps only in-frame clones and is missing some. The top ten clones hold over 2.5% of a sample with some 72,000 clones, almost 90% of them seen once. The sequenced material came from blood. This TCR derives from a person aged 18 to 70 in good health. The chain is built from TRBV6-5 and TRBJ2-7; no definite D call. The CDR3 reads CASSYANYGGQYF. CDR3 coding DNA: TGTGCCAGCAGTTATGCCAACTACGGCGGGCAGTACTTC.